These T cell receptor beta chains were read from a single sample in a study of post-analysis software for immune sequencing data. TCRdb used MiXCR to reprocess the PCR reads, holding one entry per CDR3 protein. The table lists about 820,000 distinct CDR3 sequences, about 50% of them singletons. Sequencing was carried out using blood. These receptor sequences come from a girl aged 5 to 17 with multiple sclerosis. Each CDR3 is given with its conserved first and last residue. D genes are given only for firm matches. Clone size is stated in some rows and not others, as once, few, many or a class when expanded.

size: -
length: 13
D: -
J: TRBJ1-2
V: TRBV12-3/TRBV12-4
DNA: TGTGCCAGCAGTTTGACAATCGACGATGGCTACACCTTC
CDR3: CASSLTIDDGYTF

size: -
length: 16
D: -
J: TRBJ2-3
V: TRBV25-1
DNA: TGTGCCAGCAGTGTAGCGGCTTTCATACACACAGATACGCAGTATTTT
CDR3: CASSVAAFIHTDTQYF

size: -
length: 15
D: TRBD2
J: TRBJ2-3
V: TRBV27
DNA: TGTGCCAGCAGTACACTAGCGTTCCTCACAGATACGCAGTATTTT
CDR3: CASSTLAFLTDTQYF

size: few
length: 20
D: -
J: TRBJ2-6
V: TRBV10-3
DNA: TGTGCCATCAGTGACTTCGTTGGGGACCCACTATCCTCTGGGGCCAACGTCCTGACTTTC
CDR3: CAISDFVGDPLSSGANVLTF

size: few
length: 15
D: -
J: TRBJ2-1
V: TRBV20-1
DNA: TGCAGTGCTAGAGGGCGGGCGAGCTCCTACAATGAGCAGTTCTTC
CDR3: CSARGRASSYNEQFF

size: -
length: 14
D: TRBD2
J: TRBJ2-1
V: TRBV29-1
DNA: TGCAGCGCCCTAAGGCCTAGCGGCTACAATGAGCAGTTCTTC
CDR3: CSALRPSGYNEQFF

size: few
length: 15
D: TRBD1
J: TRBJ2-1
V: TRBV6-1
DNA: TGTGCCAGCAGTGAAATGCCGGGACAGGGGAATGAGCAGTTCTTC
CDR3: CASSEMPGQGNEQFF

size: -
length: 17
D: TRBD1
J: TRBJ1-6
V: TRBV10-3
DNA: TGTGCCATCAGTGAGTCGACGTTGGGACAGGGAGGTTCACCCCTCCACTTT
CDR3: CAISESTLGQGGSPLHF

size: -
length: 13
D: TRBD1
J: TRBJ1-2
V: TRBV25-1
DNA: TGTGCCAGCAGTGAACCAGGGGGCTATGGCTACACCTTC
CDR3: CASSEPGGYGYTF

size: few
length: 17
D: TRBD2
J: TRBJ2-5
V: TRBV7-2
DNA: TGTGCCAGCAGCTTAGGGTCGCTAGCGGGTAGACAAGAGACCCAGTACTTC
CDR3: CASSLGSLAGRQETQYF

size: few
length: 12
D: TRBD1
J: TRBJ2-5
V: TRBV20-1
DNA: TGCAGTGCTAAGACAGGGTGGGAGACCCAGTACTTC
CDR3: CSAKTGWETQYF

size: -
length: 16
D: TRBD1
J: TRBJ2-7
V: TRBV25-1
DNA: TGTGCCAGCAGTGGGACAGGGAGGTTGACTTCCTACGAGCAGTACTTC
CDR3: CASSGTGRLTSYEQYF

size: -
length: 14
D: TRBD1
J: TRBJ1-2
V: TRBV15
DNA: TGTGCCACCAGCAGAGCAGGGGGAGGCTATGGCTACACCTTC
CDR3: CATSRAGGGYGYTF

size: -
length: 12
D: -
J: TRBJ2-7
V: TRBV20-1
DNA: TGCAGTGCTACCGGAGGCCCAAACGAGCAGTACTTC
CDR3: CSATGGPNEQYF

size: -
length: 13
D: -
J: TRBJ1-5
V: TRBV5-6
DNA: TGTGCCAGCAGCTTGGGCAGGGATACGCCCCAGCATTTT
CDR3: CASSLGRDTPQHF

size: -
length: 14
D: TRBD1
J: TRBJ1-5
V: TRBV25-1
DNA: TGTGCCAGCAATCGACAGGGACGTTGTGGGCCCCAGCATTTT
CDR3: CASNRQGRCGPQHF

size: -
length: 14
D: -
J: TRBJ2-7
V: TRBV7-9
DNA: TGTGCCAGCAGCCCTCCGGGACACCGTTACGAGCAGTACTTC
CDR3: CASSPPGHRYEQYF

size: -
length: 14
D: TRBD1
J: TRBJ1-6
V: TRBV20-1
DNA: TGCAGTGCTAGAACGACAGGGTTGGGATCACCCCTCCACTTT
CDR3: CSARTTGLGSPLHF